The rows below give T cell receptor beta chains drawn from one sample of a study of blood T cell repertoires in COVID-19. Some clones are missing from TCRdb's copy, which holds only in-frame ones; the method was immunoSEQ multiplex PCR. The sample holds about 120,000 clones, roughly 84% seen once. The source material was PBMCs or T cells enriched from blood (not recorded which). Source of these receptors: a young woman who had recovered from COVID-19. CDR3s include the opening cysteine and the closing phenylalanine or tryptophan. D genes are given only for firm matches. Not every row has a clone size; where given, it reads once, few, many or a size class.

D gene	clone size	J gene	V gene	CDR3 DNA	CDR3 protein
NA	once	TRBJ2-2	TRBV29-1	TGCAGCGTTGTGACAGAGAGCACCGGGGAGCTGTTTTTT	CSVVTESTGELFF
NA	NA	TRBJ2-7	TRBV5-1	TGCGCCAGCAGCTTGGCCGCAGCGGTCGAGCAGTACTTC	CASSLAAAVEQYF
NA	NA	TRBJ1-1	TRBV28	TGTGCCAGCAGTAGGGGGGGGATGGGAATGAACACTGAAGCTTTCTTT	CASSRGGMGMNTEAFF
NA	NA	TRBJ1-5	TRBV7-2	TGTGCCAGCAGCTGGGCCCGAGGGAATCAGCCCCAGCATTTT	CASSWARGNQPQHF
NA	NA	TRBJ2-5	TRBV5-1	TGCGCCAGCAGCCCCGGGACACTGAAAGAGACCCAGTACTTC	CASSPGTLKETQYF
NA	NA	TRBJ2-7	TRBV27	TGTGCCAGCAGTTTAAGAGACACTTCCTACGAGCAGTACTTC	CASSLRDTSYEQYF
TRBD2	NA	TRBJ2-7	TRBV28	TGTGCCAGCAGTACAACTAGCGGGGGGATCTACGAGCAGTACTTC	CASSTTSGGIYEQYF
NA	NA	TRBJ2-7	TRBV5-4	TGTGCCAGCAGCAAGGACGACAGTCGAGAGCAGTACTTC	CASSKDDSREQYF
NA	NA	TRBJ1-5	TRBV5-5	TGTGCCAGCAGCCGACAGTTTTCCAATCAGCCCCAGCATTTT	CASSRQFSNQPQHF
TRBD2	NA	TRBJ2-1	TRBV7-8	TGTGCCAGCGGACTAGCGGGAGTGGGGGGGTACAATGAGCAGTTCTTC	CASGLAGVGGYNEQFF
NA	NA	TRBJ2-7	TRBV6-6	TGTGCCAGCAGTTACTCTCGGTACGAGCAGTACTTC	CASSYSRYEQYF
TRBD2	NA	TRBJ2-7	TRBV5-4	TGTGCCAGCAGCTTGGTCGGGGGGGATGACTACGAGCAGTACTTC	CASSLVGGDDYEQYF
NA	NA	TRBJ2-3	TRBV5-1	TGCGCCAGCAGCTTGGTCGGGAGCCGCACAGATACGCAGTATTTT	CASSLVGSRTDTQYF
TRBD2	NA	TRBJ2-5	TRBV5-1	TGCGCCAGCAGCCGCGGGGGACAAGAGACCCAGTACTTC	CASSRGGQETQYF
NA	NA	TRBJ1-2	TRBV5-1	TGCGCCAGCAGCTTGACCACAGGTCGCTATGGCTACACCTTC	CASSLTTGRYGYTF